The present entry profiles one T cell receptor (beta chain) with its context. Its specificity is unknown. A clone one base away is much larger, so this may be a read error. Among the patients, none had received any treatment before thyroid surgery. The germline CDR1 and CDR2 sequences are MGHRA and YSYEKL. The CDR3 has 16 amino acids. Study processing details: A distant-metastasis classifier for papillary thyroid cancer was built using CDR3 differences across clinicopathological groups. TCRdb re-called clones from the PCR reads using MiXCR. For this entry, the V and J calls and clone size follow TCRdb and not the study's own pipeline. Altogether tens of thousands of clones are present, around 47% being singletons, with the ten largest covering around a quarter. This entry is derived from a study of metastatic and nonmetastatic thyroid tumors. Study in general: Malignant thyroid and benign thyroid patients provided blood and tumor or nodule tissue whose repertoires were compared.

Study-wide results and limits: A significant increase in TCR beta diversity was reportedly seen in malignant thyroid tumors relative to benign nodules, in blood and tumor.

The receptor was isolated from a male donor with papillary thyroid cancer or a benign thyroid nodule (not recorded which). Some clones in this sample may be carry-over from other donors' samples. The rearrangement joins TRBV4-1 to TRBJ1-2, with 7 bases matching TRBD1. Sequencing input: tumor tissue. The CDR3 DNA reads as TGCGCCAGCAGCCAAGGTCAACGGACAGGCCCATATGGCTGCACCTTC. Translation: CASSQGQRTGPYGCTF.